The source of this TCR beta chain is a study of blood T cell repertoires in COVID-19. CDR3 length equals 15 residues. V trimming: 1 base; J trimming: 2 bases; junction bases outside the gene matches: 4. Looked up from germline, CDR1 is SGHTA and CDR2 is FQGNSA. Some clones are missing from TCRdb's copy, which holds only in-frame ones; the method was immunoSEQ multiplex PCR. This sample has under 150,000 clones, with around 81% found just once. This chain connects TRBV7-2 to TRBJ2-5; TRBD2 matches at 7 bases. Sample: peripheral blood. This TCR was sampled from a human donor with acute or convalescent COVID-19. The donor label of this sample is uncertain. CDR3 in amino acids: CASSLVAGEQETQYF. CDR3 bases: TGTGCCAGCAGCTTAGTGGCGGGGGAGCAAGAGACCCAGTACTTC.